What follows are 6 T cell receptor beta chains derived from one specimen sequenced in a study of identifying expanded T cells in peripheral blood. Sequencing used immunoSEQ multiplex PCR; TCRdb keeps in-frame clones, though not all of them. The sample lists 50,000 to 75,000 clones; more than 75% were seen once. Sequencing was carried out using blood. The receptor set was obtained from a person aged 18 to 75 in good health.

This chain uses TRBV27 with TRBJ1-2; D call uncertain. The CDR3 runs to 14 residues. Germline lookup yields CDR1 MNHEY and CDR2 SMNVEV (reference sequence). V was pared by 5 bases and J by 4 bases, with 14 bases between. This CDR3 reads CASSPSRSLYGYTF. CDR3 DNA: TGTGCCAGCAGTCCGTCAAGGAGCCTCTATGGCTACACCTTC.

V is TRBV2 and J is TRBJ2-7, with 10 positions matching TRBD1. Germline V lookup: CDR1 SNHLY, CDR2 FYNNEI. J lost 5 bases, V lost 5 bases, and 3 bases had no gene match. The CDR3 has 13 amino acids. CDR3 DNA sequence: TGTGCCAGCAGTTCGGGACAGGGGAACGAGCAGTACTTC. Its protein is CASSSGQGNEQYF.

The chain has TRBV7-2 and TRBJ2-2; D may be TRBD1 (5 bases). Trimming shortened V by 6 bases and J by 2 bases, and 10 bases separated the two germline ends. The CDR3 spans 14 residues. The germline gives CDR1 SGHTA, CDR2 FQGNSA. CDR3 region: CASRWGRNTGELFF. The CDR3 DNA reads TGTGCCAGCAGGTGGGGCAGAAACACCGGGGAGCTGTTTTTT.

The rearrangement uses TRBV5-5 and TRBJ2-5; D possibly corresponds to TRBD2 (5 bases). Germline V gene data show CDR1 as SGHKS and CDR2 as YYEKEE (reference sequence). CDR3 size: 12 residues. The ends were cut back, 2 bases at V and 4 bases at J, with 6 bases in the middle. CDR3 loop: CASSFEGETQYF. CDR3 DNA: TGTGCCAGCAGCTTTGAGGGAGAGACCCAGTACTTC.

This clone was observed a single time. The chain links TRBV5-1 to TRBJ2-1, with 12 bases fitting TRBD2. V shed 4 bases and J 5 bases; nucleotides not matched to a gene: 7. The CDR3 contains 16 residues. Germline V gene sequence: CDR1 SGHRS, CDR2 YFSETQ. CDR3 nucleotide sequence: TGCGCCAGCAGCCCGCTAGCGGGGGGGCCGGACAATGAGCAGTTCTTC. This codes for CASSPLAGGPDNEQFF.

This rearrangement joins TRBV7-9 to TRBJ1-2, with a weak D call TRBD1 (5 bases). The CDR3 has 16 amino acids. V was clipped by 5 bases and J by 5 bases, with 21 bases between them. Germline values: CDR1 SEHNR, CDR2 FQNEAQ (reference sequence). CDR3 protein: CASSPPGGGGGYGYTF. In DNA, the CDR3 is TGTGCCAGCAGCCCTCCCGGAGGAGGCGGGGGGTATGGCTACACCTTC.